This TCR beta chain was sequenced for a study of beta chain features in type 1 diabetes. Study-level points and caveats: All four CD4+ subsets of Type 1 diabetes patients contained TCRB CDR3s that were moderately but significantly shorter.

Expressed TCRB transcripts were sequenced after all isolated RNA was converted to cDNA. The data were produced by immunoSEQ multiplex PCR, yet TCRdb's version contains in-frame clones alone and is incomplete. The sample consists of around 280,000 clones, about 15% of them appearing once. Comments on this clone: The antigen is unknown.

Germline CDR1 reads SGHTA; CDR2 reads FQGNSA. Trimming stripped 2 bases from V and 5 bases from J, with 12 bases between. This CDR3 is 14 amino acids long. V usage is TRBV7-2 and J usage is TRBJ2-5, with D perhaps TRBD1 (6 bases). Sequenced input: naive CD4+ T cells from blood. The receptor comes from a young man with type 1 diabetes. As DNA, the CDR3 is TGTGCCAGCAGCTTACAGGGGTGGGTTGAGACCCAGTACTTC. This encodes CASSLQGWVETQYF.